This entry is about one T cell receptor (beta chain). Its antigen is not known. Clones were sequenced by immunoSEQ multiplex PCR, and TCRdb holds only the in-frame ones, with some missing. Among a few hundred thousand clones listed, about 96% were seen once. Those who donated were healthy HIV-negative adults, with no recent acute infections or vaccinations reported. Deletions cut 1 base from V and 2 bases from J, with 9 bases between. The CDR3 has 15 amino acids. Per germline, CDR1 LGHNA and CDR2 YNFKEQ. These data are taken from a study of shared clonotypes between healthy human individuals. Study at large: Sampling drew on donors who were two women and a few men aged 18 to 49.

Study results and caveats: Among non-shared clonotypes, generation probabilities were lower than among those shared by all four donors. Naive subsets usually exceeded memory subsets in estimated richness.

The TCR sequence derives from a woman in her twenties or thirties in good health. The rearrangement uses TRBV4-2 and TRBJ1-5; maybe TRBD1 (5 bases). Sample: naive CD4+ T cells sorted from blood. Subset meaning: CD45RA+ positively selected. The CDR3 DNA reads as TGTGCCAGCAGCCAAGGGAGGGACGGCAATCAGCCCCAGCATTTT. The encoded protein is CASSQGRDGNQPQHF.